This T cell receptor beta chain was found in a study of molecular identifiers for immune sequencing clone quantification (dated by TCRdb to 2017 to 2018). As for the study more broadly: In a replicate experiment, RNA from roughly 20,000 or 100,000 naive CD8 T cells was split into five aliquots, four of which were sequenced. CD8 T cells were used in a methods study to benchmark molecular-identifier clustering-based TCR repertoire sequencing (MIDCIRS) and TCR RNA copy counting. Study-wide conclusions, independent of this receptor: In CMV-specific effector cells, clones with more than 20 RNA copies accounted for over 98% of molecules, whereas in naive cells such clones accounted for under 1%. Spiked-in Jurkat TCR RNA (about 10 copies' worth), which is not part of the donor repertoire, was contained in the naive libraries. Spiked-in Jurkat TCR RNA equivalent to a single cell was reported to be detectable even among approximately 1 million naive CD8 T cells. The sizes of highly expanded clones could end up underestimated when identical TCR molecules share a barcode. Modeling indicated approximately 3.1 TCR RNA copies recovered per cell, compared with about 9.7 by digital PCR, which implies a capture efficiency of approximately 30%. Without barcode sub-clustering, chimeric consensus sequences inflated TCR diversity; chimeras reached as high as 47%.

Libraries of naive CD8 T cells were built from anywhere between about 19,000 and 1,000,000 sorted cells, with 10%, 30% or 50% of the purified RNA used. Naive CD8 T cells, defined as CD8+CD4-CCR7+CD45RA+, were FACS-sorted into RLT Plus buffer on a BD FACSAria II. To test detection sensitivity, Jurkat RNA equivalent to ten TCR copies was spiked into samples of roughly 18,000-1,000,000 naive CD8 T cells. CD8 T cells were enriched with RosetteSep CD8+ T Cell Enrichment Cocktail and Ficoll-Paque, followed by ACK red cell lysis. The protocol used for the library was PCR. TCRdb lists the instrument as NextSeq 500. Bulk TCR libraries were prepared as previously described, using TCR primers listed in Table S5. The Qiagen AllPrep DNA/RNA kit was used to purify total RNA. Before analysis, reads from multiple sequencing runs of one library were combined. On the study's bioinformatics: Reads were retained only if an exact TCR constant sequence was present, and the retained reads were trimmed to 150 nt and grouped according to their 12-nt molecular barcodes. Reads in each barcode group were sub-clustered using a 15% Levenshtein threshold, and a quality-weighted consensus sequence was built for each RNA molecule. Non-functional sequences were removed, as were lower-count sequences one edit away from another. On the basis of fitting two negative binomial distributions, barcode sub-clusters with fewer than 20% of the maximum read count were discarded. TCRdb redid the processing of the public reads, applying fastp at Q25 and MiXCR, and retained in-frame beta chains. Identical CDR3 proteins give one entry, which carries the most common genes and DNA. TCRdb's processing, not the authors' own work, is the source of the V and J calls. The sample table holds hundreds of thousands of distinct CDR3 sequences, of which around 25% were seen once. Around 0.78% of the sample lies in the top ten.

There are 13 amino acids in the CDR3, from cysteine to phenylalanine inclusive. The only DNA kept is the CDR3, 39 bases in frame from the first base. The germline V gene yields SGHAT for CDR1 and FQNNGV for CDR2. V lost 0 bases and J lost 6 bases; the stretch between them is 9 bases long. This clonotype was detected ten times or more. Its antigen target is currently unknown. Base qualities are not recorded, but no much larger clone differs from it by a single base. The chain joins TRBV11-2 to TRBJ2-7; the D gene cannot be resolved reliably. The receptor's source is a human donor in good health. Some libraries in this study had Jurkat cell RNA spiked in. Specimen: naive CD8+ T cells from blood, with Jurkat cell RNA spiked in. In light of the paper, this sample's cell subset or site label describes: FACS-sorted CD8+CD4-CCR7+CD45RA+ naive T cells. The bases are TGTGCCAGCAGCTTAGAAAGAGCTAGCGAGCAGTACTTC. It encodes CASSLERASEQYF.